Presented here are 8 T cell receptor beta chains from one specimen sequenced in a study of long-term antiretroviral therapy in people with HIV. At survey level, the immunoSEQ assay was run in its v3.0 version. Only in-frame clones appear in the TCRdb table, and some are missing; sequencing was by immunoSEQ multiplex PCR. The sample holds tens of thousands of clones, 70% to 90% seen once. This sample comprised unsorted PBMCs, obtained 0.8 years before starting antiretroviral therapy. The receptors were gathered from a man younger than 30 with HIV.

The count of this clone is one. The chain links TRBV6-4 to TRBJ2-2, with no clear D. Germline V gene sequence: CDR1 MRHNA, CDR2 SNTAGT. The CDR3 loop spans 14 amino acids. V shed 4 bases and J shed 5 bases, with 11 bases lying between them. The CDR3 DNA sequence: TGTGCCAGCAGTGTCCTTACTGATACCGGGGAGCTGTTTTTT. It specifies CASSVLTDTGELFF.

The chain is built from TRBV9 and TRBJ1-1, with D perhaps TRBD1 (6 bases). The CDR3 sequence is 13 residues long. Trimming took 0 bases from V and 4 from J, leaving 7 bases between them. The germline V gene has CDR1 SGDLS and CDR2 YYNGEE. The CDR3 region is CASSVEQGTEAFF. CDR3 DNA: TGTGCCAGCAGCGTAGAACAGGGCACTGAAGCTTTCTTT.

The V gene is TRBV15, the J gene TRBJ2-7; D is ambiguous. Germline CDR1 is LNHNV and CDR2 is YYDKDF (reference sequence). Trimming cost V 0 bases and J 0 bases, with 6 bases left between them. The CDR3 contains 14 residues. The CDR3 nucleotides are TGTGCCACCAGCAGAGATGTAACCTCCTACGAGCAGTACTTC. This encodes CATSRDVTSYEQYF. Filled out from reference TRBV15 and TRBJ2-7, the complete variable domain reads DAMVIQNPRYQVTQFGKPVTLSCSQTLNHNVMYWYQQKSSQAPKLLFHYYDKDFNNEADTPDNFQSRRPNTSFCFLDIRSPGLGDTAMYLCATSRDVTSYEQYFGPGTRLTVT.

Only a few counts were recorded for this clone. The rearrangement uses TRBV2 and TRBJ1-1; no reliable D call. This CDR3 is 14 amino acids long. Germline V gene data show CDR1 as SNHLY and CDR2 as FYNNEI. Trimming took off 4 bases at V and 0 bases at J, with 9 bases between the two ends. The CDR3 bases are TGTGCCAGCAGTGCCGCACTATTGAACACTGAAGCTTTCTTT. Translating it yields CASSAALLNTEAFF.

The chain uses TRBV7-2 and TRBJ1-1; D remains unclear. Germline values: CDR1 SGHTA, CDR2 FQGNSA. V lost 5 bases, J lost 5 bases, and 9 bases lay in between. The CDR3 is 12 amino acids. The CDR3 sequence: CASSPVGTEAFF. The CDR3 region has the DNA TGTGCCAGCAGCCCGGTTGGGACTGAAGCTTTCTTT.

The rearrangement uses TRBV5-1 and TRBJ2-3; D remains ambiguous. The CDR3 contains 12 residues. Trimming removed 0 bases from V and 4 bases from J, with 3 bases in between. Germline values: CDR1 SGHRS, CDR2 YFSETQ. The CDR3: CASSLEADTQYF. CDR3 coding DNA: TGCGCCAGCAGCTTGGAGGCAGATACGCAGTATTTT. The whole variable domain, filled in from reference TRBV5-1 and TRBJ2-3, reads KAGVTQTPRYLIKTRGQQVTLSCSPISGHRSVSWYQQTPGQGLQFLFEYFSETQRNKGNFPGRFSGRQFSNSRSEMNVSTLELGDSALYLCASSLEADTQYFGPGTRLTVL.

The chain combines TRBV30 with TRBJ2-1, with D perhaps given as TRBD1 or TRBD2 (5 bases each). The CDR3 runs to 14 residues. The V end was cut by 4 bases, the J end by 1 base, with 11 bases between. Germline CDR1 and CDR2: GTSNPN and SVGIG (reference sequence). CDR3 loop: CAWIGDQSYNEQFF. The CDR3 DNA follows: TGTGCCTGGATAGGGGACCAGTCCTACAATGAGCAGTTCTTC. Looking up the rest from reference TRBV30 and TRBJ2-1 gives the full variable domain: SQTIHQWPATLVQPVGSPLSLECTVEGTSNPNLYWYRQAAGRGLQLLFYSVGIGQISSEVPQNLSASRPQDRQFILSSKKLLLSDSGFYLCAWIGDQSYNEQFFGPGTRLTVL.

This chain connects TRBV7-8 to TRBJ1-1; D gene ambiguous. Trimming removed 2 bases at V and 1 base at J, with 8 bases between. The CDR3 extends over 14 amino acids. The V gene's germline CDR1 is SGHVS and CDR2 FQNEAQ. The CDR3, as DNA: TGTGCCAGCAGCTTATGGGTGGGGAACACTGAAGCTTTCTTT. Its protein product is CASSLWVGNTEAFF.